The present T cell receptor (beta chain) was sequenced within a study of T cells in Graves' hyperthyroidism and ophthalmopathy. RNA transcripts gave rise to amplified TCR beta CDR3 regions. The primer set for the first-round RT-PCR of the TCR CDR3 was HTBI. TCRdb called the multiplex PCR reads again in MiXCR, with one record for every CDR3 protein. The data show roughly 380,000 distinct CDR3 sequences, approximately 12% seen once. This CDR3 spans 15 amino acids. The V gene's germline CDR1 is MNHEY and CDR2 SVGAGI. J lost 3 bases, V lost 0 bases, and 2 bases had no gene match. Source material: blood. The genes are TRBV6-5 and TRBJ2-1, with TRBD1 matching 7 bases. The sequence came from a man aged 25 to 45 with Graves' hyperthyroidism that later progressed to Graves' ophthalmopathy. CDR3 coding DNA: TGTGCCAGCAGTTACTCAGGGGGCGACTACAATGAGCAGTTCTTC. The encoded protein is CASSYSGGDYNEQFF.